This T cell receptor (beta chain) was found in a study of T cell changes during pregnancy in multiple sclerosis. Sequencing used immunoSEQ multiplex PCR; TCRdb keeps in-frame clones, though not all of them. The sample consists of 85,000 to 130,000 clones, around 90% of them appearing once. Here the sequenced sample was peripheral blood, taken before pregnancy. The source is a female donor with multiple sclerosis, enrolled in a pregnancy study.

Here the CDR3 reads CASTPTGIKPQHF. CDR3 bases: TGTGCCAGTACCCCGACAGGCATCAAGCCCCAGCATTTT. The J gene is TRBJ1-5, the V gene TRBV19, with D maybe TRBD1 (6 bases). The CDR3 runs 13 residues. The germline V gene has CDR1 LNHDA and CDR2 SQIVND (reference sequence). V was cut by 7 bases and J by 8 bases, with 15 bases left in between.